Detailed here is one T cell receptor (beta chain). The antigen is undetermined. Per the germline V gene, CDR1 is ENHRY and CDR2 is SYGVKD. This CDR3 is 16 amino acids long. With V trimmed by 0 bases and J by 6 bases, 7 bases remained unmatched. This record comes from a study of CD8+CD57+ T cells in acquired aplastic anemia. Study findings and constraints: Overlap between patients and controls comprised twenty-nine CD8+ CDR3 sequences.

TCR beta VDJ and CDR3 profiling used genomic DNA as template. TCRdb independently ran MiXCR on the reads; one entry per CDR3 protein. In the table there are 150,000 to 200,000 distinct CDR3 sequences, roughly 48% of which are singletons. The authors sequenced patients whose flow cytometry had shown CD8+CD57+ cell expansion. The clonotype comes from a human donor with aplastic anemia. Sample: sorted CD4+, CD8+, or CD8+CD57+ T cells (not recorded which) from PBMCs. The chain combines TRBV10-3 with TRBJ2-7; TRBD2 matches 11 bases. The DNA of the CDR3 is TGTGCCATCAGTGAGTCTGCGACTAGCGGGGTCGGCGAGCAGTACTTC. Translation gives CAISESATSGVGEQYF.